This record concerns one T cell receptor beta chain sequence. Original data processing: ImmunoSEQ only sent back junction sequences with no quality scores, so filtering was done differently. Profiled with immunoSEQ multiplex PCR; TCRdb holds only in-frame clones, not every one. D and trimming come from the DNA, and the V and J calls and clone size come from that table. The data hold some 600,000 clones, with about 96% observed a single time. The CDR3 sequence is 15 residues long. In germline, CDR1 is SSHAT, CDR2 FNYEAQ (reference sequence). This entry is derived from a study of shared clonotypes between healthy human individuals. Only CD45RO-negative cells positively selected for CCR7 counted as naive CD8 cells, so terminally differentiated effector memory CD45RA+ cells were excluded. Donors comprised healthy HIV-negative adults lacking recent acute infections or vaccinations.

Sequenced sample: naive CD8+ T cells sorted from blood. The J gene is TRBJ2-5, the V gene TRBV7-7; D might be TRBD1 or TRBD2, each matching 5 bases. The J call may be faulty, since TRBJ2-7 better matches the DNA end. The receptor was isolated from a woman aged 30 to 39 in good health. The CDR3 coding sequence is TGTGCCAGCAGCTTAGATGTGGGACGGGATTACGAGCAGTACTTC. It yields the protein CASSLDVGRDYEQYF.